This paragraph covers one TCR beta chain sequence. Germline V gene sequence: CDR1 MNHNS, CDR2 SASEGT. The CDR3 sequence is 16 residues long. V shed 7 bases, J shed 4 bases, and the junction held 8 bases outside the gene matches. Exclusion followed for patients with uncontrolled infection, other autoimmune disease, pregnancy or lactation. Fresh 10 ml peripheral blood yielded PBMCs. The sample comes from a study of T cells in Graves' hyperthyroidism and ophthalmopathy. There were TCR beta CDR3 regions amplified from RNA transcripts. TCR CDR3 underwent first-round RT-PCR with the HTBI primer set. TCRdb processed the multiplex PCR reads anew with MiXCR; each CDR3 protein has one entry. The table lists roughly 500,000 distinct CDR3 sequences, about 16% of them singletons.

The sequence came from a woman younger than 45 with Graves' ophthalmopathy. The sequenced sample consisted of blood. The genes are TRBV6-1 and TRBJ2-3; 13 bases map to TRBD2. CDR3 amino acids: CASTLGTSGNSDTQYF. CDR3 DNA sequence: TGTGCCAGCACTCTAGGGACTAGCGGGAACTCAGATACGCAGTATTTT.